The 5 T cell receptor beta chains listed next were all sequenced from one sample in a study of cytomegalovirus exposure and HLA in healthy donors. PCR was performed using 60 Vbeta and 13 Jbeta primers. TCRdb's copy holds only in-frame clones and misses some; the assay was immunoSEQ multiplex PCR. Of over 200,000 clones listed, approximately 82% are singletons. The sequencing sample was made of PBMCs. The origin of the receptors is a male donor in good health and CMV-seronegative.

The gene calls are TRBV5-1 and TRBJ2-3, with D possibly matching TRBD1 (6 bases). Germline V gives CDR1 SGHRS, CDR2 YFSETQ. There are 12 residues in the CDR3. Between the trimmed V and J ends, which lost 2 bases and 12 bases, there was a span of 13 bases. For the CDR3, the DNA is TGCGCCAGCAGCTTTGGGGCGGACAGCCAGTATTTT. Amino acids: CASSFGADSQYF.

V and J are TRBV5-1 and TRBJ1-1; D perhaps matches TRBD1 (6 bases). The CDR3 is 12 residues long. Germline V gene data show CDR1 as SGHRS and CDR2 as YFSETQ. Trimming shortened V by 2 bases and J by 10 bases, and 12 bases separated the two germline ends. For the CDR3, the DNA is TGCGCCAGCAGCTTAACCAGGGGCAGAGCTTTCTTT. It is translated as CASSLTRGRAFF.

The chain employs TRBV4-1 and TRBJ2-7; 8 bases match TRBD1. Germline CDR1 is MGHRA and CDR2 is YSYEKL. CDR3 size: 17 residues. Trimming removed 5 bases from V and 2 bases from J; junction bases left unmatched: 14. The CDR3 nucleotides read TGCGCCAGCAGCACCTCATTTCCCGGACAGGGTGCCTACGAGCAGTACTTC. Its translation is CASSTSFPGQGAYEQYF.

This clone has more than one count but fewer than ten. The chain uses TRBV6-6 and TRBJ2-2; D gene uncertain. V dropped 6 bases and J dropped 5 bases, with 10 bases sitting between them. Germline lookup yields CDR1 MNHNY and CDR2 SVGAGI (reference sequence). The CDR3 sequence is 13 residues long. CDR3 protein: CASRETVTGELFF. For the CDR3, the DNA is TGTGCCAGCAGAGAAACAGTGACCGGGGAGCTGTTTTTT.

The chain has TRBV5-6 and TRBJ2-7, with a tentative D call TRBD1 (5 bases). Germline loops: CDR1 SGHDT, CDR2 YYEEEE. The CDR3 consists of 14 residues. V gave up 2 bases and J gave up 3 bases, with 12 bases separating them. The CDR3: CASSFYSRVYEQYF. The CDR3 nucleotides are TGTGCCAGCAGCTTTTACTCCAGGGTCTACGAGCAGTACTTC.